Following are 25 T cell receptor beta chains from one sample sequenced in a study of cytomegalovirus exposure and HLA in healthy donors. The PCR used 60 Vbeta and 13 Jbeta primers. Only in-frame clones appear in the TCRdb table, and some are missing; sequencing was by immunoSEQ multiplex PCR. This table has about 190,000 clones, roughly four fifths appearing once. Sequenced material: PBMCs. The receptors were sampled from a woman between 18 and 30 years old in good health and CMV-seropositive.

This clone was seen a few times. This chain joins TRBV6-1 and TRBJ2-7; D might be TRBD2 (5 bases). The V gene's germline CDR1 is MNHNS and CDR2 SASEGT. The CDR3 runs 13 residues. The V and J ends lost 4 bases and 4 bases respectively, with 11 bases between them. The CDR3 region is CASSVSRGYEQYF. The CDR3 bases are TGTGCCAGCAGTGTTAGCCGGGGTTACGAGCAGTACTTC.

This sequence joins TRBV10-3 and TRBJ2-3, with TRBD2 matching 9 bases. Germline trimming cut 3 bases from V and 4 bases from J; bases unmatched to any gene: 2. This CDR3 spans 14 amino acids. Germline V CDR1 and CDR2: ENHRY, SYGVKD. This CDR3 is CAISDGGGADTQYF. The CDR3 nucleotides are TGTGCCATCAGTGACGGCGGGGGGGCAGATACGCAGTATTTT.

CDR3 coding DNA: TGTGCCAGCAGCACGGACAGGGCGACTAATGAAAAACTGTTTTTT. Encoded protein: CASSTDRATNEKLFF. The chain couples TRBV2 to TRBJ1-4; 8 bases map to TRBD1. This CDR3 region has 15 residues. Germline lookup yields CDR1 SNHLY and CDR2 FYNNEI. Trimming took 6 bases from V and 2 from J; bases not matched to a gene: 5.

This chain uses TRBV28 with TRBJ1-5; tentative D call: TRBD1 (6 bases). The CDR3 length is 16 residues. The V and J ends lost 5 bases and 2 bases respectively, with 16 bases between them. Germline assignment: CDR1 MDHEN and CDR2 SYDVKM. The CDR3 is CASSAPLQGRNQPQHF. CDR3 DNA sequence: TGTGCCAGCAGTGCCCCCCTACAGGGTCGCAATCAGCCCCAGCATTTT. The full variable domain, in which reference TRBV28 and TRBJ1-5 provide the parts outside the CDR3, is DVKVTQSSRYLVKRTGEKVFLECVQDMDHENMFWYRQDPGLGLRLIYFSYDVKMKEKGDIPEGYSVSREKKERFSLILESASTNQTSMYLCASSAPLQGRNQPQHFGDGTRLSIL.

V and J are TRBV23-1 and TRBJ2-1; D possibly corresponds to TRBD2 (6 bases). TRBV23-1 is identified as an open reading frame with a role that is uncertain. V was clipped by 7 bases and J by 7 bases, with 14 bases between them. CDR3 length: 13 amino acids. DNA for the CDR3: TGCGCCAGCACCCTAAGGAGGGGTAATGAGCAGTTCTTC. It codes for CASTLRRGNEQFF.

The V call is TRBV7-9, the J call TRBJ2-1; D call uncertain. The germline gives CDR1 SEHNR, CDR2 FQNEAQ (reference sequence). The CDR3 spans 13 residues. V was cut by 3 bases and J by 10 bases, with 13 bases left in between. CDR3 in DNA: TGTGCCAGCAGCTTTATTCAGATCGCCGAGCAGTTCTTC. The encoded protein is CASSFIQIAEQFF. Full variable domain (missing parts from reference TRBV7-9 and TRBJ2-1): DTGVSQNPRHKITKRGQNVTFRCDPISEHNRLYWYRQTLGQGPEFLTYFQNEAQLEKSRLLSDRFSAERPKGSFSTLEIQRTEQGDSAMYLCASSFIQIAEQFFGPGTRLTVL.

This chain uses TRBV10-3 with TRBJ1-2; D is possibly TRBD1 (6 bases). The V end lost 2 bases, the J end lost 6 bases, and 10 bases lay between the germline ends. The CDR3 consists of 13 residues. Germline CDR1 ENHRY, CDR2 SYGVKD. CDR3: CAISERGGDGYTF. The DNA for the CDR3 is TGTGCCATCAGTGAGAGAGGGGGGGATGGCTACACCTTC.

The chain joins TRBV6-5 to TRBJ2-4, with 8 bases matching TRBD1. Germline V CDR1 and CDR2: MNHEY, SVGAGI. V trimming: 9 bases; J trimming: 6 bases; junction bases outside the gene matches: 10. The CDR3 loop spans 14 amino acids. The CDR3: CASSPDRAPNIQYF. The CDR3 bases are TGTGCCAGTTCCCCGGACAGGGCGCCAAACATTCAGTACTTC.

This clone has only a few counts. This rearrangement joins TRBV5-1 to TRBJ2-3; 12 bases are a match to TRBD2. Germline lookup yields CDR1 SGHRS and CDR2 YFSETQ. CDR3 size: 17 residues. Trimming cost V 4 bases and J 5 bases; bases outside gene matches: 11. CDR3 residues: CASSPQPSGGAVDTQYF. CDR3 DNA sequence: TGCGCCAGCAGCCCTCAACCTAGCGGGGGGGCAGTAGATACGCAGTATTTT.

With regard to this clone: Its ends do not fully match the called genes, so a read error is possible. V gene TRBV7-7 combines with J gene TRBJ2-1; 8 bases are shared with TRBD1. The CDR3 runs 15 residues. Germline CDR1 and CDR2: SSHAT and FNYEAQ (reference sequence). The CDR3, as DNA: TGTGCTAGCAGCTTAGGAACAGGGGGAAGGGAAAAGCAGTTCTTC. This gives the protein CASSLGTGGREKQFF. Looking up the rest from reference TRBV7-7 and TRBJ2-1 gives the full variable domain: GAGVSQSPRYKVTKRGQDVTLRCDPISSHATLYWYQQALGQGPEFLTYFNYEAQPDKSGLPSDRFSAERPEGSISTLTIQRTEQRDSAMYRCASSLGTGGREKQFFGPGTRLTVL.

The chain couples TRBV9 to TRBJ2-3; 13 nucleotides align to TRBD2. From germline, CDR1 is SGDLS and CDR2 YYNGEE. The trim removed 3 bases at V and 7 bases at J, leaving 14 bases unmatched. The CDR3 runs to 18 residues. The CDR3 bases are TGTGCCAGCAGCGCCTCGGGGGGACTAGCGGGGTATGGGCATACGCAGTATTTT. Translating it yields CASSASGGLAGYGHTQYF.

The rearrangement links TRBV6-5 to TRBJ2-2, with 7 positions matching TRBD2. CDR1 and CDR2 from the germline V gene are MNHEY and SVGAGI. Unmatched junction bases numbered 5, after V lost 6 bases and J lost 4 bases. This CDR3 is built from 14 residues. The CDR3 nucleotides read TGTGCCAGCAGCCCAGCGGGGCCCACCGGGGAGCTGTTTTTT. Translation: CASSPAGPTGELFF.

The chain employs TRBV5-1 and TRBJ2-3, with 10 bases identical to TRBD2. From germline, CDR1 is SGHRS and CDR2 YFSETQ. The CDR3 contains 16 residues. The ends lost 4 bases at V and 6 bases at J; junction bases unmatched: 11. CDR3 in amino acids: CASSMASGGAKDTQYF. Here the CDR3 DNA reads TGCGCCAGCAGCATGGCCAGCGGGGGGGCCAAGGATACGCAGTATTTT.

The chain couples TRBV6-6 to TRBJ1-3; D not certain. Trimming stripped 0 bases from V and 5 bases from J, with 8 bases between. Germline V gene data show CDR1 as MNHNY and CDR2 as SVGAGI (reference sequence). CDR3 length equals 14 residues. Written as DNA, the CDR3 is TGTGCCAGCAGTTACTCAGTAAGCCGAAACACCATATATTTT. The encoded protein is CASSYSVSRNTIYF.

The gene calls are TRBV5-6 and TRBJ2-2, with 10 bases lining up with TRBD2. The germline V gene encodes CDR1 SGHDT and CDR2 YYEEEE. The CDR3 length is 15 residues. With V trimmed by 4 bases and J by 5 bases, 5 bases remained unmatched. This chain's CDR3 is CASSPAGGETGELFF. CDR3 DNA: TGTGCCAGCAGCCCAGCGGGGGGGGAGACCGGGGAGCTGTTTTTT.

The chain carries TRBV2 and TRBJ2-3, with 12 bases matching TRBD2. The CDR3 is 24 residues long. V lost 4 bases and J lost 2; bases outside the gene matches: 28. Looked up from germline, CDR1 is SNHLY and CDR2 is FYNNEI. CDR3 region: CASSAPRLAGVRELGVENTDTQYF. DNA for the CDR3: TGTGCCAGCAGTGCGCCTCGACTAGCGGGGGTCAGGGAGCTGGGAGTGGAGAACACAGATACGCAGTATTTT.

This chain links TRBV5-4 with TRBJ2-3; no definite D call. V was trimmed by 0 bases and J by 0 bases, leaving 11 bases between them. From germline, CDR1 is SGHNT and CDR2 YYREEE (reference sequence). The CDR3 spans 16 residues. The CDR3 reads CASSLGLVGSTDTQYF. CDR3 nucleotides: TGTGCCAGCAGCTTGGGGCTTGTTGGCAGCACAGATACGCAGTATTTT. Variable domain in full (rest from reference TRBV5-4 and TRBJ2-3): ETGVTQSPTHLIKTRGQQVTLRCSSQSGHNTVSWYQQALGQGPQFIFQYYREEENGRGNFPPRFSGLQFPNYSSELNVNALELDDSALYLCASSLGLVGSTDTQYFGPGTRLTVL.

The chain recombines TRBV6-1 with TRBJ2-5, with TRBD1 identical over 9 bases. Germline lookup yields CDR1 MNHNS and CDR2 SASEGT. The CDR3 has 18 amino acids. With V trimmed by 1 base and J by 0 bases, 9 bases remained unmatched. CDR3 nucleotide sequence: TGTGCCAGCAGTGAAGAAGTGTGGGACAGGGTGTACCAAGAGACCCAGTACTTC. Translated, it gives CASSEEVWDRVYQETQYF.

The chain has TRBV5-1 and TRBJ2-5; D might be TRBD1 (6 bases). Germline V gene data show CDR1 as SGHRS and CDR2 as YFSETQ. V was clipped by 4 bases and J by 4 bases, with 14 bases between them. This CDR3 spans 14 amino acids. The CDR3 DNA follows: TGCGCCAGCAGCCCCAAGACAGGTTTAGAGACCCAGTACTTC. Translation gives CASSPKTGLETQYF.

The V call is TRBV6-1, the J call TRBJ2-2; TRBD1 agrees at 7 bases. The CDR3 runs 16 residues. The trim removed 4 bases at V and 1 base at J, leaving 6 bases unmatched. The V gene's germline CDR1 is MNHNS and CDR2 SASEGT. CDR3 amino acids: CASSGAGTENTGELFF. As DNA, the CDR3 is TGTGCCAGCAGTGGCGCCGGGACAGAGAACACCGGGGAGCTGTTTTTT.

The chain combines TRBV6-6 with TRBJ1-6; TRBD1 matches at 12 bases. V was clipped by 4 bases and J by 7 bases; unmatched bases: 5. The CDR3 runs 16 residues. Germline loops: CDR1 MNHNY, CDR2 SVGAGI (reference sequence). CDR3 region: CASSWGQGARNSPLHF. CDR3 in DNA: TGTGCCAGCAGTTGGGGACAGGGGGCGCGAAATTCACCCCTCCACTTT.

This clone was found once. The chain links TRBV5-1 to TRBJ2-1; perhaps TRBD1 as D (5 bases). Looked up from germline, CDR1 is SGHRS and CDR2 is YFSETQ. Trimming shortened V by 1 base and J by 2 bases, and 10 bases separated the two germline ends. This CDR3 spans 15 amino acids. The CDR3 nucleotides are TGCGCCAGCAGCTTGTGGGGCGGAGCCTACAATGAGCAGTTCTTC. Amino acid sequence: CASSLWGGAYNEQFF.

The V gene is TRBV11-2, the J gene TRBJ2-1, with unresolved D. CDR1 and CDR2 from the germline V gene are SGHAT and FQNNGV. V was trimmed by 0 bases and J by 0 bases, leaving 6 bases between them. The CDR3 runs 15 residues. The CDR3 bases are TGTGCCAGCAGCTTAGAAGATAGCTCCTACAATGAGCAGTTCTTC. Its protein is CASSLEDSSYNEQFF. Drawing the rest from reference TRBV11-2 and TRBJ2-1, the complete variable domain is EAGVAQSPRYKIIEKRQSVAFWCNPISGHATLYWYQQILGQGPKLLIQFQNNGVVDDSQLPKDRFSAERLKGVDSTLKIQPAKLEDSAVYLCASSLEDSSYNEQFFGPGTRLTVL.

V and J are TRBV15 and TRBJ1-1, with 8 bases aligning to TRBD1. Germline loops: CDR1 LNHNV, CDR2 YYDKDF (reference sequence). With 3 bases clipped from V and 1 base from J, the junction kept 4 bases outside the gene matches. This CDR3 spans 15 amino acids. This chain's CDR3 is CATSSEDRGNTEAFF. The CDR3 DNA sequence: TGTGCCACCAGCAGCGAAGACAGGGGGAACACTGAAGCTTTCTTT.

The chain combines TRBV4-1 with TRBJ1-6, with 11 bases that match TRBD1. V shed 1 base and J 10 bases; nucleotides not matched to a gene: 18. This CDR3 comprises 20 residues. The V gene's germline CDR1 is MGHRA and CDR2 YSYEKL. CDR3 DNA sequence: TGCGCCAGCAGCCAAGCAGGAACCCTGGACAGGGGGCGAGGTGGGTCACCCCTCCACTTT. Its translation: CASSQAGTLDRGRGGSPLHF.